This T cell receptor (beta chain) was recovered during a study of blood T cell repertoires in COVID-19. On the study more broadly: Nucleic acid was either cDNA or gDNA, and it came from T cells, B-cell-depleted T cells, or PBMCs.

Clones were sequenced by immunoSEQ multiplex PCR, and TCRdb holds only the in-frame ones, with some missing. Found here are about 430,000 clones, about 88% of them singletons; the top ten hold about 1.4%. Everyone who took part was roughly 18 to 89 years old, and they came from about two dozen US areas. Categorization into cohorts depended on clinical history that participants reported. Exposed study participants had met a COVID-19 case within 2 weeks before entry. This CDR3 has 12 residues. The V end lost 10 bases, the J end lost 8 bases, and 17 bases lay between the germline ends. CDR1 and CDR2 from the germline V gene are SGHVS and FNYEAQ.

This receptor was taken from a woman under 30 who had been exposed to COVID-19. The chain carries TRBV7-6 and TRBJ1-1; D unresolved. The sequencing input was PBMCs or T cells enriched from blood (not recorded which). In DNA, the CDR3 is TGTGCCACCGCGGGGAGGGTGGGGGAAGCTTTCTTT. It codes for CATAGRVGEAFF.